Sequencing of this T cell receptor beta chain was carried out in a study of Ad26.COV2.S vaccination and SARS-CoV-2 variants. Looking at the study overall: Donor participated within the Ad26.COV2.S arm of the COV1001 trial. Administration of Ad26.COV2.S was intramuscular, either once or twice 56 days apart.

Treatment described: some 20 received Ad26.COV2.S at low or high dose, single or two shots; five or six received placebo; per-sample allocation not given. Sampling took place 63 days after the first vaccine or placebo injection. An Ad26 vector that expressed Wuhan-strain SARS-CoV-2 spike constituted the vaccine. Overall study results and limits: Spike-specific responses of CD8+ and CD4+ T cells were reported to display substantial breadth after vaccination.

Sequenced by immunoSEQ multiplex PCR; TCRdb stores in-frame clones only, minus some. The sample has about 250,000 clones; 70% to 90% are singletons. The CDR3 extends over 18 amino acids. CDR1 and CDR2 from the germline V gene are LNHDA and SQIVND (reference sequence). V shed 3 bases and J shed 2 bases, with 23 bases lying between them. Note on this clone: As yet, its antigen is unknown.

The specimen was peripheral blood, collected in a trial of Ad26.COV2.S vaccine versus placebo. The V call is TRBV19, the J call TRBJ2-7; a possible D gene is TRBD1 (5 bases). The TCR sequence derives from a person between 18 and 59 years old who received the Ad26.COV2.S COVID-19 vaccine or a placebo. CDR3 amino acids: CASSIAEGAPVGPYEQYF. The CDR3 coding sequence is TGTGCCAGTAGTATCGCCGAAGGGGCCCCCGTAGGGCCCTACGAGCAGTACTTC. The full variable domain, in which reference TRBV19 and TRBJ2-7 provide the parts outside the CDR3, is DGGITQSPKYLFRKEGQNVTLSCEQNLNHDAMYWYRQDPGQGLRLIYYSQIVNDFQKGDIAEGYSVSREKKESFPLTVTSAQKNPTAFYLCASSIAEGAPVGPYEQYFGPGTRLTVT.